The 22 T cell receptor beta chains given below trace back to one sample, sequenced in a study of patients with pleural tuberculosis. Each CDR3 protein is one row after TCRdb ran MiXCR on the reads. The table records under 65,000 distinct CDR3 sequences, less than 9.5% of them present only once. The receptors derive from a human donor with pleural tuberculosis.

In its sample, this clonotype was seen many times. The V call is TRBV20-1, the J call TRBJ2-7, with 8 bases aligning to TRBD1. Trimming took 5 bases from V and 12 from J; bases not matched to a gene: 9. This CDR3 region has 11 residues. Per the germline V gene, CDR1 is DFQATT and CDR2 is SNEGSKA (reference sequence). CDR3 nucleotides: TGCAGTGCTCTTCGACAGGGGCAAGGGTACTTC. Translation: CSALRQGQGYF.

This clonotype was seen only a few times. The chain uses TRBV11-2 and TRBJ2-2; possible D gene TRBD1, 6 bases. This CDR3 spans 17 amino acids. Trimming took off 1 base at V and 3 bases at J, with 15 bases between the two ends. Per the germline V gene, CDR1 is SGHAT and CDR2 is FQNNGV. The CDR3 protein is CASSLGLYRVDTGELFF. As DNA, the CDR3 is TGTGCCAGCAGCTTAGGTCTATACAGGGTCGACACCGGGGAGCTGTTTTTT.

This clonotype was counted ten times or more. The J gene is TRBJ2-3, the V gene TRBV12-3 or TRBV12-4; tentatively, D is TRBD1 or TRBD2 (5 bases each). The CDR3 has 13 residues. V lost 6 bases to trimming and J lost 4 bases, with 11 bases between them. CDR3 sequence reads: CASSSRDPDTQYF. Here the CDR3 DNA reads TGTGCCAGCAGCTCAAGGGACCCAGATACGCAGTATTTT.

The chain recombines TRBV3-1 with TRBJ2-7; maybe TRBD2 (5 bases). The V and J ends lost 11 bases and 2 bases respectively, with 19 bases between them. This CDR3 comprises 14 residues. Looked up from germline, CDR1 is LGHDT and CDR2 is YNNKEL (reference sequence). This CDR3 is CAPLPPGKTYEQYV. The CDR3 bases are TGTGCCCCTCTCCCCCCCGGGAAGACCTACGAGCAGTACGTC.

By share of the sample, this clonotype is medium-sized. CDR3 in DNA: TGCGCCAGCAAGGCGGAGGTGAATCCCCTCCACTTT. Its protein is CASKAEVNPLHF. This chain joins TRBV10-2 and TRBJ1-6; D unresolved. The CDR3 loop spans 12 amino acids. V gave up 7 bases and J gave up 13 bases, with 14 bases separating them. Germline V CDR1 and CDR2: WSHSY, SAAADI.

Worth noting for this clonotype: Just one base apart from a much larger clone, this may be a read error. V and J are TRBV24-1 and TRBJ2-5; tentative D call: TRBD1 (5 bases). The CDR3 is made up of 15 amino acids. From germline, CDR1 is KGHDR and CDR2 SFDVKD. Between the trimmed V and J ends, which lost 4 bases and 2 bases, there was a span of 13 bases. The DNA for the CDR3 is TGTGCCACCAGTGAAAGGGGCAAGGGGCAAGAGACCCAGTACTTC. The encoded protein is CATSERGKGQETQYF.

This clonotype came up many times. V gene TRBV10-3 combines with J gene TRBJ2-7; D unresolved. Germline V gives CDR1 ENHRY, CDR2 SYGVKD. This CDR3 has 13 amino acids. The V and J ends lost 10 bases and 3 bases respectively, with 16 bases between them. CDR3 nucleotide sequence: TGTGCCAACTCGTTAGGCCCCCTCTACGAGCAGTACTTC. This gives the protein CANSLGPLYEQYF.

This clonotype was detected many times. The V call is TRBV2, the J call TRBJ2-5; D unresolved. This CDR3 has 9 amino acids. Per the germline V gene, CDR1 is SNHLY and CDR2 is FYNNEI. Trimming left V 8 bases short and J 4 bases short, with 2 bases between. CDR3 amino acids: CASGETQYF. DNA for the CDR3: TGTGCCAGCGGAGAGACCCAGTACTTC. The whole variable domain, remainder taken from reference TRBV2 and TRBJ2-5, is EPEVTQTPSHQVTQMGQEVILRCVPISNHLYFYWYRQILGQKVEFLVSFYNNEISEKSEIFDDQFSVERPDGSNFTLKIRSTKLEDSAMYFCASGETQYFGPGTRLLVL.

The chain joins TRBV5-1 to TRBJ1-1; the match to TRBD1 covers 7 bases. Germline V lookup: CDR1 SGHRS, CDR2 YFSETQ. V shed 6 bases and J 4 bases; nucleotides not matched to a gene: 12. This CDR3 spans 15 amino acids. CDR3: CASKGATRSPTEAFF. CDR3 DNA: TGCGCCAGCAAGGGGGCTACGCGGTCACCCACTGAAGCTTTCTTT.

V and J are TRBV11-1 and TRBJ2-1; a possible D gene is TRBD2 (6 bases). The V gene's germline CDR1 is SGHAT and CDR2 FQDESV (reference sequence). This CDR3 has 16 residues. V lost 2 bases and J 6 bases, leaving 17 bases between the germline ends. The CDR3 coding sequence is TGTGCCAGCAGCTTATTAATTGGACTAAGAGTCAATGAGCAGTTCTTC. Translated, it gives CASSLLIGLRVNEQFF.

This clonotype has a count of ten or more. CDR3 residues: CAISRRQGSHSTEAFF. The CDR3 coding sequence is TGTGCCATCAGTAGGAGACAGGGATCCCATTCCACTGAAGCTTTCTTT. V and J are TRBV10-3 and TRBJ1-1; 7 positions agree with TRBD1. Germline loops: CDR1 ENHRY, CDR2 SYGVKD. The CDR3 covers 16 residues. V dropped 5 bases and J dropped 4; count of bases not matched to a gene: 13.

As for this clonotype: A much larger clone differs by one base, so this may be a read error. The chain employs TRBV14 and TRBJ1-1; no clear D. V was trimmed by 4 bases and J by 2 bases, leaving 14 bases between them. The CDR3 has 15 amino acids. From germline, CDR1 is SGHDN and CDR2 FVKESK. CDR3 nucleotide sequence: TGTGCCAGCAGCCGAAGAACGGGGTACAACACTGAAGCTTTCTTT. It translates to CASSRRTGYNTEAFF.

This clonotype was recorded at least ten times. The gene calls are TRBV7-3 and TRBJ1-1; D not certain. V was clipped by 3 bases and J by 5 bases, with 10 bases between them. The CDR3 is made up of 13 amino acids. CDR1 and CDR2 from the germline V gene are SGHTA and FQGTGA. Here the CDR3 reads CASSFNRDTEAFF. The CDR3 region has the DNA TGTGCCAGCAGCTTTAATAGGGATACTGAAGCTTTCTTT.

At least ten counts were recorded for this clonotype. CDR3 sequence (DNA): TGTGCCAGCAGCAACCCACGGATAACCAAAAACATTCAGTACTTC. This sequence encodes CASSNPRITKNIQYF. The rearrangement joins TRBV28 to TRBJ2-4; no clear D. CDR1 and CDR2 from the germline V gene are MDHEN and SYDVKM. This CDR3 is 15 amino acids long. The V and J ends lost 6 bases and 2 bases respectively, with 14 bases between them.

This clonotype was seen many times. The genes are TRBV27 and TRBJ2-1; no clear D gene. CDR1 and CDR2 (germline): MNHEY, SMNVEV (reference sequence). V lost 4 bases, J lost 2 bases, and 12 bases lay in between. The CDR3 is 15 amino acids. Written as DNA, the CDR3 is TGTGCCAGCAGTTCCGTGCCAGCGACCTACAATGAGCAGTTCTTC. Its protein is CASSSVPATYNEQFF.

This clonotype came up many times. The chain joins TRBV29-1 to TRBJ2-3; D not resolved. The CDR3 contains 12 residues. Deletions cut 0 bases from V and 6 bases from J, with 7 bases between. Germline V gene lookup returns CDR1 SQVTM and CDR2 ANQGSEA. CDR3 sequence reads: CSVEDTKDTQYF. The DNA of the CDR3 is TGCAGCGTTGAAGATACGAAGGATACGCAGTATTTT.

There are many counts of this clonotype. The V call is TRBV20-1, the J call TRBJ2-5, with 9 bases matching TRBD1. V lost 4 bases to trimming and J lost 1 base; unmatched junction nucleotides: 4. The CDR3 covers 14 residues. Germline CDR1 reads DFQATT; CDR2 reads SNEGSKA (reference sequence). The CDR3 bases are TGCAGTGCTATTGAGGGACAGGGCCAAGAGACCCAGTACTTC. Translating it yields CSAIEGQGQETQYF.

This clonotype was observed a few times. This sequence may be a read error, since a much larger clone differs from it by one base. The V gene is TRBV6-1, the J gene TRBJ1-2; possibly TRBD1 for D (5 bases). The CDR3 contains 12 residues. Germline V gene data show CDR1 as MNHNS and CDR2 as SASEGT. Here the CDR3 reads CASSRENYGYPF. The DNA of the CDR3 is TGTGCCAGCAGCAGGGAGAACTATGGCTACCCCTTC.

This clonotype was seen at least ten times. The V and J genes are TRBV6-1 and TRBJ2-3, with D unclear. CDR3 length: 12 residues. CDR1 is MNHNS and CDR2 is SASEGT in the germline V gene. Trimming took 6 bases from V and 0 from J, leaving 4 bases between them. CDR3 bases: TGTGCCAGCAGACCCAGCACAGATACGCAGTATTTT. Its translation: CASRPSTDTQYF.

This chain uses TRBV5-1 with TRBJ2-1; TRBD2 matches 9 bases. V trimming: 4 bases; J trimming: 9 bases; junction bases outside the gene matches: 5. The CDR3 covers 13 residues. Looked up from germline, CDR1 is SGHRS and CDR2 is YFSETQ. CDR3 protein: CASSVAGVSEQFF. In DNA, the CDR3 is TGCGCCAGCAGCGTAGCGGGAGTGAGTGAGCAGTTCTTC. The entire variable domain, with the rest obtained from reference TRBV5-1 and TRBJ2-1, is as follows: KAGVTQTPRYLIKTRGQQVTLSCSPISGHRSVSWYQQTPGQGLQFLFEYFSETQRNKGNFPGRFSGRQFSNSRSEMNVSTLELGDSALYLCASSVAGVSEQFFGPGTRLTVL.

J is TRBJ2-7 and V is TRBV13, with 11 bases matching TRBD1. The CDR3 covers 13 residues. The junction had 7 bases not matched to a gene; V was cut back by 8 bases and J by 7 bases. Germline CDR1 is PRHDT and CDR2 is FYEKMQ (reference sequence). The CDR3 spells CASGGQGVYEQYF. The CDR3 nucleotides are TGTGCCAGCGGGGGACAGGGGGTCTATGAGCAGTACTTC.

This clonotype was counted only a few times. The chain joins TRBV10-3 to TRBJ2-1, with 7 bases fitting TRBD1. CDR1 ENHRY and CDR2 SYGVKD come from the germline V gene. The CDR3 runs to 12 residues. The junction had 0 bases not matched to a gene; V was cut back by 6 bases and J by 4 bases. The CDR3 nucleotides read TGTGCCATCAGGGGACAGTACAATGAGCAGTTCTTC. Protein: CAIRGQYNEQFF.